This T cell receptor (beta chain) was obtained from a study of T cell responses to AZD1222 COVID-19 vaccine. Overall study results and limits: Clonal diversity was possibly underestimated; the donors were predominantly white British and more often female.

Germline-derived CDR1 and CDR2 are SNHLY and FYNNEI. V shed 11 bases and J shed 3 bases, with 13 bases lying between them. The CDR3 has 12 amino acids. This clone was found once. The antigen is not known. Here immunoSEQ multiplex PCR was the method, and the copy in TCRdb shows in-frame clones only, minus some. The table has 250,000 to 300,000 clones, 94% seen once; the top ten hold around 0.6%. The starting material was peripheral blood, obtained 28 days after the second AZD1222 dose. This TCR was sampled from an adult who received the AZD1222 COVID-19 vaccine. The chain uses TRBV2 and TRBJ1-1; D remains unclear. In DNA form, the CDR3 reads TGTGCCTCCAAGGGCAGTTACACTGAAGCTTTCTTT. Translating gives CASKGSYTEAFF.